This TCR beta chain was retrieved from a study of blood T cell repertoires in COVID-19. V trimming: 1 base; J trimming: 4 bases; junction bases outside the gene matches: 4. Germline CDR1 and CDR2: KGHDR and SFDVKD. This CDR3 region has 15 residues. Sequencing used immunoSEQ multiplex PCR; TCRdb keeps in-frame clones, though not all of them. Of approximately 240,000 clones listed, around 85% are singletons. This chain joins TRBV24-1 and TRBJ2-5; TRBD1 matches 8 bases. The sequenced sample consisted of PBMCs or T cells enriched from blood (not recorded which). The clonotype was recovered from a woman aged 40 to 50 with acute COVID-19. For the CDR3, the DNA is TGTGCCACCAGTGATTTAAGGCAGGGGGCAGAGACCCAGTACTTC. Translated: CATSDLRQGAETQYF.